These T cell receptor beta chains were read from a single sample in a study of tumor-infiltrating lymphocytes in primary liver carcinoma. TCRdb itself ran the multiplex PCR reads through MiXCR, one entry per CDR3 protein. Here the sample spans some 190,000 distinct CDR3 sequences, about 55% being singletons. The sequenced material came from peripheral blood. These receptors were obtained from a man aged 35-49 years with primary liver carcinoma and hepatitis B virus infection. The CDR3 runs from the conserved cysteine through the conserved F or W. D genes are given only for firm matches. Some rows have no size entry. The others give once, few or many, or a class for an expanded clone.

V	D	size	J	DNA	CDR3
TRBV6-6	NA	few	TRBJ2-7	TGTGCCAGCTCTTCCCCGAGTTTATCCTACGAGCAGTACTTC	CASSSPSLSYEQYF
TRBV11-2	TRBD1	once	TRBJ2-2	TGTACCAGCAGCTTGACGGGACAGCGAATGACCGGGGAGCTGTCTTTT	CTSSLTGQRMTGELSF
TRBV11-2	TRBD2	medium-sized	TRBJ2-3	TGTGCCAGCAGCCCCCCGACTAGCGGCAGCACAGATACGCAGTATTTT	CASSPPTSGSTDTQYF
TRBV11-2	NA	NA	TRBJ1-1	TGTGTCAGCAGCTTAGCCCCACAGGGTAAAGCTTTCTTT	CVSSLAPQGKAFF
TRBV7-3	NA	NA	TRBJ2-1	TGTGCCAGCAGCTTAGACATGGCTTACAATGAGCAGTTCTTC	CASSLDMAYNEQFF
TRBV5-1	NA	NA	TRBJ2-1	TGCGCCAGCAGCTTGGCAGATGAGCAGTTCTTC	CASSLADEQFF
TRBV5-4	TRBD1	NA	TRBJ1-2	TGTGCCAGCAGCCCAGGGACAGACTCCTATGGCTACACCTTC	CASSPGTDSYGYTF
TRBV7-8	NA	NA	TRBJ2-1	TGTGCCAGCAGCTTAGACGTGGAGGTGGGCGAGCAGTTCTTC	CASSLDVEVGEQFF
TRBV6-5	TRBD1	NA	TRBJ1-2	TGTGTCAGCAGGAAGGACAGGGACTATGGCTACACCTTC	CVSRKDRDYGYTF
TRBV11-2	TRBD2	NA	TRBJ2-6	TGTGCCAGCAGTTTCCATATCGGACTAGCGGGGACTGGGGCCAACGTCCAGACTTTC	CASSFHIGLAGTGANVQTF
TRBV29-1	NA	NA	TRBJ2-1	TGCAGCGCTGTAAGATCTCCCTACAATGAGCAGTTCTTC	CSAVRSPYNEQFF
TRBV7-9	NA	NA	TRBJ2-5	TGTGCCAGCAACCCGGTAGGGGGGGCCCAGTACTTC	CASNPVGGAQYF
TRBV6-6	NA	NA	TRBJ2-7	TGCGCCAGCAGTTACACGTATCGGGACGGGCGGAACGAGCAGTACTTC	CASSYTYRDGRNEQYF
TRBV10-3	TRBD1	NA	TRBJ2-3	TGTGCCATCAGTGGGGAGACAGGGGGCACAGATACGCAGTATTTT	CAISGETGGTDTQYF
TRBV11-3	NA	many	TRBJ1-1	TGTGCCAGCAGCATCACAGGGAACACTGAAGCTTTCTTT	CASSITGNTEAFF
TRBV28	NA	NA	TRBJ1-1	TGTGCCAGCAGTTTGAACACCGGGTACTTCACTGAAGCTTTCTTT	CASSLNTGYFTEAFF
TRBV6-1	NA	few	TRBJ2-1	TGTGCCAGCAGTGTTCAGAGCTCCTACAATGAGCAGTTCTTC	CASSVQSSYNEQFF
TRBV12-3/TRBV12-4	NA	few	TRBJ2-5	TGTGCCAGCAGTTTGGCGGGCCCGAAGTACTTC	CASSLAGPKYF
TRBV6-6	NA	few	TRBJ2-5	TGTGCCAGCAGTACAGGGCCGGGGGAGACCCAGTACTTC	CASSTGPGETQYF
TRBV12-3/TRBV12-4	NA	NA	TRBJ2-1	TGTGCCAGCAGCAGAACAAGGGCCGATTCAGTGCAGTTCTTC	CASSRTRADSVQFF
TRBV28	NA	few	TRBJ2-5	TGTGCCAGCAGTTGGCTAGCCGGCCAAGAGACCCAGTACTTC	CASSWLAGQETQYF
TRBV5-1	NA	few	TRBJ2-1	TGCGCCAGCCAGCGGGTGCCATACAATGAGCAGTTCTTC	CASQRVPYNEQFF
TRBV6-1	NA	many	TRBJ2-3	TGTGCCAGCAGTAACCGGGACAGCACAGATACGCAGTATTTT	CASSNRDSTDTQYF
TRBV5-4	NA	NA	TRBJ2-7	TGTGCCAGCAGCTCTACAGGGGGACTAGCAAAGAAAAGGTCCTACGAGCAGTACTTC	CASSSTGGLAKKRSYEQYF
TRBV11-2	TRBD1	NA	TRBJ1-2	TGTGTCAGCAGCTTGGGTCAACAGGGGCCCTATGGCTACACCTTC	CVSSLGQQGPYGYTF
TRBV11-2	NA	many	TRBJ2-3	TGTGCCAGCAGCTTCGAAGATACGCAGTATTTT	CASSFEDTQYF
TRBV4-2	TRBD1	few	TRBJ2-2	TGTGCCAGCAGCCACAGGGGGCCTTCGAACACCGGGGAGCTGTTTTTT	CASSHRGPSNTGELFF
TRBV4-1	NA	NA	TRBJ1-1	TGCGCCAGCGTCGGGGCCAGAGTGGGCAACACTGAAGCTTTCTTT	CASVGARVGNTEAFF
TRBV4-1	TRBD2	NA	TRBJ2-5	TGCGCCAGCAGTCGAATACCCTTGGGGGGGACCCGGTACTTC	CASSRIPLGGTRYF
TRBV11-3	NA	NA	TRBJ1-3	TGTGCCAGCATCCCCGGGACATCTGGAAACACCATATATTTT	CASIPGTSGNTIYF
TRBV6-1	TRBD2	NA	TRBJ2-1	TGTGCCGGCAGTGAAGTAGGGACTAGCGCCTACAATGAGCAGTTCTTC	CAGSEVGTSAYNEQFF
TRBV11-2	TRBD2	NA	TRBJ2-3	TGCGCCAGCAGCTCTTTGCGGGAGTTAGATACGCAGTATTTT	CASSSLRELDTQYF
TRBV5-1	NA	NA	TRBJ1-6	TGCGCCAGCAGCCTCTCGGCAGGGGTTGGTTCACCCCTCCACTTT	CASSLSAGVGSPLHF
TRBV6-5	NA	few	TRBJ2-1	TGTGCCAGCAGTCTCACAGAATACAATGAGCAGTTCTTC	CASSLTEYNEQFF
TRBV6-6	TRBD1	NA	TRBJ2-3	TGTGCCAGCATCGAGGGACAGGGGGCGTCCCCCCTCACAGATACGCAGTATTTT	CASIEGQGASPLTDTQYF
TRBV6-5	NA	NA	TRBJ2-6	TGTGTCAGCAGGCAAGGCCCCAACGTCCTGACTTTC	CVSRQGPNVLTF
TRBV12-3/TRBV12-4	NA	NA	TRBJ2-1	TGTGCCAGCACAGGGTCAGCTTACAATGAGCAGTTCTTC	CASTGSAYNEQFF
TRBV5-6	TRBD2	NA	TRBJ2-1	TGTGCCAGCAGCAGGTACCGGACTAGCGGATACAATGAGCAATTCTTC	CASSRYRTSGYNEQFF
TRBV29-1	TRBD2	few	TRBJ2-5	TGCAGCGTTGAAGGACGGGAGGGCCAAGAGACCCAGTACTTC	CSVEGREGQETQYF
TRBV29-1	TRBD2	NA	TRBJ2-5	TGCAGCGTTGACCACGGCAGGACTAGCGTCCAAGAGACCCAGTACTTC	CSVDHGRTSVQETQYF
TRBV11-2	NA	NA	TRBJ2-7	TGTGCCAGAAGCCCGCGAGTGAGGCCCAACTCCTACGAGCAGTACTTC	CARSPRVRPNSYEQYF
TRBV5-8	TRBD1	NA	TRBJ2-7	TGTGCCAGCAGTATCGACCGGGACAGGGGGTCCTACGAGCAGTACTTC	CASSIDRDRGSYEQYF
TRBV7-7	TRBD2	once	TRBJ2-3	TGTGCTAGCAGCCCACTAGCGGGAGAAACAGATACGCAGTATTTT	CASSPLAGETDTQYF
TRBV4-2	NA	NA	TRBJ2-1	TGTGCCAGCAGCCAGGGGACTGGCGGTTCCTACAATGAGCAGTTTTTC	CASSQGTGGSYNEQFF
TRBV6-6	TRBD1	few	TRBJ1-5	TGTGCCAGCAGTCCGGGACAGTCAAGCAATCAGCCCCAGCATTTT	CASSPGQSSNQPQHF